This T cell receptor (beta chain) was sequenced in a study of tumor and adjacent non-tumor tissue in lung cancer. To note about this clonotype: The junction departs from the called germline gene at one end, perhaps through a read error.

Three rounds of nested PCR, following a modified ARM-PCR protocol, produced the TCRbeta library. TCRdb redid the calling of the multiplex PCR reads with MiXCR, one entry per CDR3 protein. Of 70,000 to 90,000 distinct CDR3 sequences listed, roughly 80% were seen once; the top ten hold about half. RNA was extracted from bulk tissue without any cell sorting. More than 3 cm separated this lung sample from the edge of the tumor. The CDR3 totals 12 residues. Per the germline V gene, CDR1 is MNHEY and CDR2 is SVGEGT. The sequencing sample was made of distant non-tumor lung tissue. The receptor was derived from a man in his sixties with non-small cell lung cancer. This chain connects TRBV6-2 or TRBV6-3 to TRBJ2-7; D is undetermined. DNA for the CDR3: TGTGCCACCAGAGGCAGCTCCTACGAGCAGTATTTC. Translating it yields CATRGSSYEQYF.